This passage covers 23 T cell receptor beta chains from one sample sequenced in a study of T-cell memory formation after mild COVID-19. TCRdb reprocessed the 5' RACE reads via MiXCR and lists one record per CDR3 protein. The data hold 350,000 to 400,000 distinct CDR3 sequences, with about 15% observed a single time. The sample taken for sequencing was PBMCs or a T cell subset sorted from them (not recorded which). Receptors originate from a man aged 18-30 years who had mild COVID-19 (a few samples of this study predate the infection). Cell type and time point are not known.

The chain carries TRBV7-2 and TRBJ2-3, with 7 bases identical to TRBD2. The CDR3 length is 17 residues. Per the germline V gene, CDR1 is SGHTA and CDR2 is FQGNSA. The junction had 11 bases not matched to a gene; V was cut back by 5 bases and J by 0 bases. CDR3 in amino acids: CASSRPRGDPSTDTQYF. The CDR3 nucleotides read TGTGCCAGCAGCCGTCCTCGGGGGGACCCTAGCACAGATACGCAGTATTTT. Full variable domain (rest looked up from reference TRBV7-2 and TRBJ2-3): GAGVSQSPSNKVTEKGKDVELRCDPISGHTALYWYRQSLGQGLEFLIYFQGNSAPDKSGLPSDRFSAERTGGSVSTLTIQRTQQEDSAVYLCASSRPRGDPSTDTQYFGPGTRLTVL.

This clonotype was picked up a small number of times. The chain uses TRBV4-3 and TRBJ2-7; the D is unclear. V was pared by 0 bases and J by 0 bases, with 12 bases between. The CDR3 loop spans 16 amino acids. The V gene's germline CDR1 is LGHNA and CDR2 YSLEER. This CDR3 is CASSQDRRTSSYEQYF. CDR3 nucleotide sequence: TGCGCCAGCAGCCAAGATAGGCGAACGAGCTCCTACGAGCAGTACTTC.

This clonotype was seen ten or more times. The chain joins TRBV7-2 to TRBJ1-1; 9 bases are a match to TRBD1. The CDR3 runs 14 residues. Per the germline V gene, CDR1 is SGHTA and CDR2 is FQGNSA. V lost 5 bases, J lost 5 bases, and 6 bases stayed unmatched. This CDR3 reads CASSPDRGRTEAFF. CDR3 sequence (DNA): TGTGCCAGCAGCCCCGACAGGGGGAGAACTGAAGCTTTCTTT.

In this sample, this clonotype turned up once. Its ends do not fully match the called genes, so a read error is possible. As DNA, the CDR3 is TGCAGCGCTAGAGCCGTGGGGAGTGAAAAACTGTTTTTT. Its protein product is CSARAVGSEKLFF. The gene calls are TRBV20-1 and TRBJ1-4; no definite D call. From germline, CDR1 is DFQATT and CDR2 SNEGSKA (reference sequence). The CDR3 loop spans 13 amino acids.

This clonotype was seen a few times. V usage is TRBV10-3 and J usage is TRBJ1-4; D uncertain. This CDR3 has 15 amino acids. Trimming removed 0 bases from V and 4 bases from J, with 9 bases in between. Germline CDR1 ENHRY, CDR2 SYGVKD. CDR3 sequence reads: CAISESTRSNEKLFF. CDR3 nucleotides: TGTGCCATCAGTGAGTCGACACGGAGTAATGAAAAACTGTTTTTT.

The V gene is TRBV4-1, the J gene TRBJ2-2, with 8 bases identical to TRBD1. The germline CDR1 and CDR2 sequences are MGHRA and YSYEKL. V lost 6 bases, J lost 1 base, and 10 bases stayed unmatched. The CDR3 is made up of 17 amino acids. The CDR3 nucleotides are TGCGCCAGCAGTCTCAGACGCGGGACAGGGAACACCGGGGAGCTGTTTTTT. Amino acids: CASSLRRGTGNTGELFF.

This clonotype was detected a few times. The CDR3 loop reads CASSVAEVNTQYF. The DNA of the CDR3 is TGTGCCAGCAGCGTAGCTGAGGTTAATACGCAGTATTTT. The chain employs TRBV9 and TRBJ2-3; D call uncertain. The CDR3 sequence is 13 residues long. With 0 bases removed from V and 7 bases from J, the gap between germline ends came to 9 bases. The V gene's germline CDR1 is SGDLS and CDR2 YYNGEE.

The rearrangement joins TRBV12-3 or TRBV12-4 to TRBJ2-2; 9 bases fit TRBD2. The V gene end was trimmed by 3 bases and the J gene end by 5 bases; junction bases not matched to a gene: 7. There are 16 residues in the CDR3. This CDR3 is CASSFISGGSTGELFF. The DNA for the CDR3 is TGTGCCAGCAGTTTCATAAGCGGGGGGTCTACCGGGGAGCTGTTTTTT.

This clonotype has more than one count but fewer than ten. The chain links TRBV7-2 to TRBJ2-7, with 8 bases fitting TRBD2. Trimming took 5 bases from V and 2 from J; bases not matched to a gene: 11. The CDR3 sequence is 16 residues long. CDR1 and CDR2 from the germline V gene are SGHTA and FQGNSA. CDR3 coding DNA: TGTGCCAGCAGCCCGGGGGGGTGGCTAGCGGCCTACGAGCAGTACTTC. Protein: CASSPGGWLAAYEQYF.

This clonotype was seen a few times. CDR3 sequence: CASRRGQGNEAFF. Here the CDR3 DNA reads TGCGCCAGCAGGCGCGGACAAGGGAATGAAGCTTTCTTT. The rearrangement joins TRBV5-1 to TRBJ1-1; weak D call: TRBD1 (5 bases). From germline, CDR1 is SGHRS and CDR2 YFSETQ. Trimming stripped 5 bases from V and 7 bases from J, with 15 bases between. CDR3 size: 13 residues.

This clonotype was counted a few times. The chain recombines TRBV5-6 with TRBJ1-1; D call uncertain. Germline loops: CDR1 SGHDT, CDR2 YYEEEE. V lost 3 bases, J lost 1 base, and 7 bases lay in between. This CDR3 has 13 residues. The CDR3 DNA reads TGTGCCAGCAGCTACACACAGAACACTGAAGCTTTCTTT. Its translation: CASSYTQNTEAFF.

This clonotype was seen a handful of times. The rearrangement uses TRBV4-1 and TRBJ1-1; tentatively, D is TRBD1 (5 bases). Germline CDR1 reads MGHRA; CDR2 reads YSYEKL. This CDR3 spans 15 amino acids. The V end was cut by 3 bases, the J end by 4 bases, with 15 bases between. CDR3: CASSHPGGITTEAFF. CDR3 in DNA: TGCGCCAGCAGCCACCCCGGGGGGATAACCACTGAAGCTTTCTTT.

V usage is TRBV11-1 and J usage is TRBJ2-5, with D tentatively TRBD1 (6 bases). Trimming pared 5 bases from V and 11 bases from J, leaving 24 bases between. The germline CDR1 and CDR2 sequences are SGHAT and FQDESV (reference sequence). This CDR3 is built from 15 residues. In DNA, the CDR3 is TGTGCCAGCAGCACCGGGACAACTTTAGGGGTTTCGCAGTACTTC. Translated: CASSTGTTLGVSQYF.

Here the CDR3 DNA reads TGCAGTGCTAGACCCCGCCGGACAGGGCGATACGAGCAGTACTTC. It is translated as CSARPRRTGRYEQYF. The chain recombines TRBV20-1 with TRBJ2-7, with TRBD1 matching 8 bases. The germline gives CDR1 DFQATT, CDR2 SNEGSKA (reference sequence). The CDR3 is made up of 15 amino acids. The J segment lost 4 bases and the V segment lost 2 bases, leaving 10 bases of the junction unmatched.

This clonotype was seen only a few times. The CDR3 here is CASSPRPGLQETQYF. The CDR3 DNA reads TGTGCCAGCTCACCACGTCCGGGGCTCCAAGAGACCCAGTACTTC. V is TRBV18 and J is TRBJ2-5; D possibly uses TRBD1 or TRBD2 (5 bases each). From germline, CDR1 is KGHSH and CDR2 LQKENI. The CDR3 extends over 15 amino acids. V shed 1 base and J shed 1 base, with 10 bases lying between them.

This chain connects TRBV10-3 to TRBJ2-3; D call uncertain. Deletions cut 0 bases from V and 4 bases from J, with 14 bases between. Per germline, CDR1 ENHRY and CDR2 SYGVKD. The CDR3 sequence is 16 residues long. CDR3 DNA sequence: TGTGCCATCAGTGAGTCGATGAGACCGACTGCAGATACGCAGTATTTT. This translates into CAISESMRPTADTQYF.

V and J are TRBV4-1 and TRBJ1-1; D is possibly TRBD1 (5 bases). The length of the CDR3 is 12 residues. V shed 0 bases and J shed 10 bases, with 9 bases lying between them. Germline V gene lookup returns CDR1 MGHRA and CDR2 YSYEKL. The CDR3 reads CASSQEAGPAFF. DNA for the CDR3: TGCGCCAGCAGCCAAGAGGCAGGGCCAGCTTTCTTT.

This clonotype showed up just a few times. The chain is built from TRBV5-1 and TRBJ1-1; 7 nucleotides line up with TRBD1. CDR3 length: 17 amino acids. The V gene end was trimmed by 0 bases and the J gene end by 4 bases; junction bases not matched to a gene: 12. Germline-derived CDR1 and CDR2 are SGHRS and YFSETQ. DNA of the CDR3: TGCGCCAGCAGCTTGGCAGGGGTAGGGGGCGCGGGCACTGAAGCTTTCTTT. Protein sequence: CASSLAGVGGAGTEAFF.

The chain recombines TRBV5-1 with TRBJ1-6; D ambiguous. CDR1 is SGHRS and CDR2 is YFSETQ in the germline V gene. The CDR3 totals 14 residues. V lost 0 bases and J 7 bases, leaving 8 bases between the germline ends. The CDR3 DNA follows: TGCGCCAGCAGCTTGGACAAGTCAAATTCACCCCTCCACTTT. This translates into CASSLDKSNSPLHF.

The chain uses TRBV7-2 and TRBJ2-7; possibly TRBD2 for D (5 bases). The CDR3 is made up of 15 amino acids. CDR1 and CDR2 (germline): SGHTA, FQGNSA. V was cut by 2 bases and J by 1 base, with 12 bases left in between. DNA of the CDR3: TGTGCCAGCAGCTTAAGAATAAGCGGTTCCTACGAGCAGTACTTC. The encoded protein is CASSLRISGSYEQYF.

The V and J genes are TRBV5-1 and TRBJ1-1, with TRBD1 as a possible D gene (5 bases). This CDR3 is built from 15 residues. CDR1 and CDR2 from the germline V gene are SGHRS and YFSETQ. V was trimmed by 5 bases and J by 1 base, leaving 15 bases between them. CDR3 loop: CASSSMGVGNTEAFF. CDR3 DNA: TGCGCCAGCAGTTCCATGGGGGTGGGGAACACTGAAGCTTTCTTT.

This clonotype was found a few times. The chain combines TRBV20-1 with TRBJ1-6, with 11 bases lining up with TRBD1. Unmatched junction bases numbered 10, after V lost 3 bases and J lost 9 bases. This CDR3 region has 16 residues. Looked up from germline, CDR1 is DFQATT and CDR2 is SNEGSKA (reference sequence). This CDR3 reads CSARGSDGTGGSPLHF. The CDR3 DNA follows: TGCAGTGCTAGGGGGAGTGATGGGACAGGGGGTTCACCCCTCCACTTT.

This clonotype appeared many times. J is TRBJ1-1 and V is TRBV12-3 or TRBV12-4, with D possibly matching TRBD1 (5 bases). This CDR3 has 11 residues. V shed 11 bases and J shed 11 bases, with 18 bases lying between them. CDR3 sequence reads: CAQGEGRVAFF. CDR3 coding DNA: TGTGCCCAAGGGGAGGGCAGGGTGGCTTTCTTT.